This TCR beta chain is from a study of blood T cell repertoires in COVID-19. Participants' reported clinical history set cohort assignment. A case of COVID-19 had been met by exposed participants within 2 weeks before study entry. This clone was observed a few times. In germline, CDR1 is SGHAT, CDR2 FQNNGV. V was clipped by 5 bases and J by 0 bases; unmatched bases: 13. The CDR3 is made up of 18 amino acids. Study processing details: Reference gene primers were amplified, and this amplification served to estimate nucleated cell counts. Assay used: immunoSEQ multiplex PCR; TCRdb lists only in-frame clones, some missing. V and J calls plus clone size are reproduced from that table; the DNA served to infer D and trimming. The table lists about 230,000 clones, around 90% of them singletons.

V usage is TRBV11-2 and J usage is TRBJ2-7, with 10 bases that match TRBD2. The receptor comes from a woman aged 30 to 39 who had been exposed to COVID-19. The sequencing input was PBMCs or T cells enriched from blood (not recorded which). The CDR3 DNA follows: TGTGCCAGCAGCCCCGTGAAGCGAGCTAGCGGGAGCTCCTACGAGCAGTACTTC. Translation: CASSPVKRASGSSYEQYF.